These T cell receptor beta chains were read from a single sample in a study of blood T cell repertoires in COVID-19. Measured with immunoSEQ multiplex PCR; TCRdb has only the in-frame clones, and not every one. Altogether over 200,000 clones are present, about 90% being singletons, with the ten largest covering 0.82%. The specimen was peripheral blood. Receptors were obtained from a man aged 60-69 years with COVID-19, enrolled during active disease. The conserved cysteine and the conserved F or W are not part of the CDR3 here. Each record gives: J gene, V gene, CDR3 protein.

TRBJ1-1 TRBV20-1 SASRQVGDTEAF
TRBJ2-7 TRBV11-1 ASSRLAGGHEQY
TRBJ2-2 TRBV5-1 ASSLGGTGALTGELF
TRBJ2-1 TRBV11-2 ASSLDQRTSGYNEQF
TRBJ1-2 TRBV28 ASSLSPPRDRGFGYT
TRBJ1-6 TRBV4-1 ASSQDWGGANSPLH
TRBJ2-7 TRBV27 ASSPRPTGRYEQY
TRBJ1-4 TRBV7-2 ASSFSFFDRRNEKLF
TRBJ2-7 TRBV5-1 ASRENRVFDEQY
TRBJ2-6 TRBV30 AWIQTGGVRGANVLT
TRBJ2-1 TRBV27 ASSLTSGGYNEQF
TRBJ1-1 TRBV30 AWSLTGTSTEAF
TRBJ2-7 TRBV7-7 ASSPPARGLYEQY
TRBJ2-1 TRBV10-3 AISEGGQGYNEQF
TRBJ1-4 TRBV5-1 ASRPTGTGGGLSNEKLF
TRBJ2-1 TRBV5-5 ASSLMPSGTNEQF